This entry describes one T cell receptor (beta chain). The sample has other DNA sequences that encode this CDR3 too. This record comes from a study of radiation and T cells in renal cell carcinoma. Regarding time point: blood 4 weeks post-SBRT, at nephrectomy. As for treatment: 15 Gy SBRT to primary tumor, nephrectomy 4 weeks later. Clear cell pathology was present in this patient's renal cell carcinoma. Measured with immunoSEQ multiplex PCR; TCRdb has only the in-frame clones, and not every one. The sample contains around 78,000 clones, roughly 87% of which appear only once. The CDR3 sequence is 11 residues long. The germline V gene encodes CDR1 GTSNPN and CDR2 SVGIG (reference sequence). V shed 0 bases and J shed 7 bases, with 4 bases lying between them.

This sample comprised blood, obtained from a patient whose treatment included radiotherapy and nephrectomy. This clonotype was obtained from a woman between 70 and 85 years old with renal cell carcinoma. The rearrangement links TRBV30 to TRBJ2-1; D remains unclear. Here the CDR3 reads CAWSVLNEQFF. The DNA for the CDR3 is TGTGCCTGGAGTGTATTGAATGAGCAGTTCTTC.